These 20 T cell receptor beta chains originate from one sample sequenced in a study of blood T cell repertoires in COVID-19. The protocol was immunoSEQ multiplex PCR, while the TCRdb copy is restricted to in-frame clones and leaves out a portion. Altogether 200,000 or so clones are present, around 84% being singletons, with the ten largest covering around 14%. What was sequenced was peripheral blood. The receptors derive from a man aged 25 to 45 with active or convalescent COVID-19.

The V call is TRBV6-5, the J call TRBJ2-7; D may be TRBD2 (6 bases). Germline lookup yields CDR1 MNHEY and CDR2 SVGAGI. The CDR3 totals 12 residues. V lost 6 bases to trimming and J lost 3 bases, with 9 bases between them. In nucleotides, the CDR3 is TGTGCCAGCAGGACGGGGGTCTACGAGCAGTACGTC. Translated, it gives CASRTGVYEQYV.

The chain has TRBV7-9 and TRBJ1-4; TRBD1 agrees at 7 bases. Germline CDR1 reads SEHNR; CDR2 reads FQNEAQ (reference sequence). With 4 bases clipped from V and 6 bases from J, the junction kept 11 bases outside the gene matches. This CDR3 is 16 amino acids long. CDR3 bases: TGTGCCAGCAGCTATCTCCACAGGGGCTCGGATGAAAAACTGTTTTTT. Protein product: CASSYLHRGSDEKLFF.

The chain is built from TRBV28 and TRBJ2-3, with D perhaps TRBD1 (5 bases). Trimming took off 10 bases at V and 0 bases at J, with 8 bases between the two ends. This CDR3 has 12 residues. Per germline, CDR1 MDHEN and CDR2 SYDVKM. CDR3 amino acids: CATTGSTDTQYF. CDR3 bases: TGTGCCACAACAGGCAGCACAGATACGCAGTATTTT. The variable domain in full, completed from reference TRBV28 and TRBJ2-3, reads DVKVTQSSRYLVKRTGEKVFLECVQDMDHENMFWYRQDPGLGLRLIYFSYDVKMKEKGDIPEGYSVSREKKERFSLILESASTNQTSMYLCATTGSTDTQYFGPGTRLTVL.

V usage is TRBV9 and J usage is TRBJ2-5; tentatively, D is TRBD1 (7 bases). CDR1 is SGDLS, CDR2 YYNGEE, per germline. This CDR3 is 14 amino acids long. With 1 base removed from V and 5 bases from J, the gap between germline ends came to 12 bases. CDR3 region: CASSVTGAGETQYF. The CDR3 DNA follows: TGTGCCAGCAGCGTAACAGGGGCGGGGGAGACCCAGTACTTC.

The chain has TRBV3-1 (or the pseudogene TRBV3-2) and TRBJ1-3; unclear D gene. Germline assignment: CDR1 LGHDT and CDR2 YNNKEL (reference sequence). This CDR3 has 14 residues. V was cut by 1 base and J by 0 bases, with 4 bases left in between. CDR3 DNA: TGTGCCAGCAGCCAAGGTAACTCTGGAAACACCATATATTTT. Translating it yields CASSQGNSGNTIYF.

This chain links TRBV5-6 with TRBJ2-5, with 9 bases aligning to TRBD1. The CDR3 spans 15 residues. Germline V lookup: CDR1 SGHDT, CDR2 YYEEEE. V trimming: 2 bases; J trimming: 7 bases; junction bases outside the gene matches: 9. CDR3 protein: CASSFSQGARGTQYF. CDR3 DNA: TGTGCCAGCAGCTTTTCACAGGGGGCTAGGGGGACCCAGTACTTC.

This chain links TRBV5-1 with TRBJ1-5, with a possible D match to TRBD1 (6 bases). V was clipped by 4 bases and J by 6 bases, with 17 bases between them. CDR3 length: 15 residues. CDR1 is SGHRS, CDR2 YFSETQ, per germline. CDR3 DNA: TGCGCCAGCAGCGCGGACCCTGGGGGCCCTCAGCCCCAGCATTTT. Encoded protein: CASSADPGGPQPQHF. The variable domain in full, completed from reference TRBV5-1 and TRBJ1-5, reads KAGVTQTPRYLIKTRGQQVTLSCSPISGHRSVSWYQQTPGQGLQFLFEYFSETQRNKGNFPGRFSGRQFSNSRSEMNVSTLELGDSALYLCASSADPGGPQPQHFGDGTRLSIL.

This clone occurred a few times. The genes are TRBV5-4 and TRBJ1-2, with a possible D match to TRBD1 (5 bases). CDR1 and CDR2 from the germline V gene are SGHNT and YYREEE (reference sequence). Trimming removed 3 bases at V and 4 bases at J, with 16 bases between. CDR3 length: 15 amino acids. The CDR3: CASSSGRETFYGYTF. CDR3 nucleotides: TGTGCCAGCAGCTCGGGCAGGGAAACCTTCTATGGCTACACCTTC.

The chain is built from TRBV14 and TRBJ2-2; 7 bases map to TRBD2. CDR3 size: 18 residues. Trimming removed 0 bases from V and 3 bases from J; junction bases left unmatched: 10. Germline loops: CDR1 SGHDN, CDR2 FVKESK. The CDR3 sequence is CASSQDGVPGGDTGELFF. The CDR3 DNA reads TGTGCCAGCAGCCAAGATGGGGTGCCGGGGGGAGACACCGGGGAGCTGTTTTTT.

The V call is TRBV5-5, the J call TRBJ2-7, with 13 bases aligning to TRBD2. J lost 3 bases, V lost 4 bases, and 10 bases had no gene match. The CDR3 runs 17 residues. The germline V gene encodes CDR1 SGHKS and CDR2 YYEKEE (reference sequence). CDR3 sequence: CASSLGGLAGANYEQYV. The DNA of the CDR3 is TGTGCCAGCAGCCTAGGAGGACTAGCGGGGGCCAACTACGAGCAGTACGTC.

The chain carries TRBV28 and TRBJ2-3; D ambiguous. Trimming shortened V by 4 bases and J by 2 bases, and 10 bases separated the two germline ends. This CDR3 has 14 residues. In germline, CDR1 is MDHEN, CDR2 SYDVKM. Here the CDR3 reads CASSSPSLTDTQYF. CDR3 nucleotide sequence: TGTGCCAGCAGTTCGCCATCACTCACAGATACGCAGTATTTT.

The V and J genes are TRBV11-3 and TRBJ1-6, with a weak D call TRBD1 (6 bases). CDR1 is SGHNT, CDR2 YENEEA, per germline. This CDR3 contains 14 residues. The V end was cut by 10 bases, the J end by 7 bases, with 17 bases between. CDR3 coding DNA: TGTGCCATCGCCCACAGGGAAGGGAATTCACCCCTCCACTTT. It is translated as CAIAHREGNSPLHF.

The chain carries TRBV11-3 and TRBJ2-7; 7 bases are shared with TRBD2. This CDR3 spans 14 amino acids. V trimming: 6 bases; J trimming: 2 bases; junction bases outside the gene matches: 7. CDR1 SGHNT and CDR2 YENEEA come from the germline V gene. The CDR3 region is CASRGRGGTYEQYF. CDR3 nucleotides: TGTGCCAGCAGGGGGAGGGGTGGAACCTACGAGCAGTACTTC.

At least ten counts were recorded for this clone. This sequence joins TRBV24-1 and TRBJ1-2; 7 bases agree with TRBD1. The CDR3 covers 13 residues. From germline, CDR1 is KGHDR and CDR2 SFDVKD. The V gene end was trimmed by 4 bases and the J gene end by 3 bases; junction bases not matched to a gene: 1. Here the CDR3 DNA reads TGTGCCACCAGTGAAGGACAGGACTATGGCTACACCTTC. Protein product: CATSEGQDYGYTF.

This chain uses TRBV28 with TRBJ2-3; 7 bases align to TRBD1. The trim removed 5 bases at V and 2 bases at J, leaving 7 bases unmatched. CDR3 length: 15 amino acids. Germline CDR1 and CDR2: MDHEN and SYDVKM. CDR3 in amino acids: CASSIGDRYTDTQYF. CDR3 sequence (DNA): TGTGCCAGCAGTATCGGGGACAGATACACAGATACGCAGTATTTT.

In this sample, this clone turned up once. V and J are TRBV28 and TRBJ1-2; TRBD1 matches at 7 bases. The trim removed 3 bases at V and 8 bases at J, leaving 21 bases unmatched. CDR1 MDHEN and CDR2 SYDVKM come from the germline V gene. This CDR3 spans 18 amino acids. This CDR3 reads CASSLVGDSFLLAGGYTF. The DNA for the CDR3 is TGTGCCAGCAGTTTGGTCGGGGACAGTTTTTTACTAGCGGGGGGCTACACCTTC.

This clone showed up just once. This rearrangement joins TRBV4-1 to TRBJ1-4; D is ambiguous. CDR1 is MGHRA, CDR2 YSYEKL, per germline. V shed 0 bases and J shed 8 bases, with 7 bases lying between them. The CDR3 totals 13 residues. The CDR3 here is CASSQDRGEKLFF. CDR3 nucleotide sequence: TGCGCCAGCAGCCAAGACCGCGGAGAAAAACTGTTTTTT.

The J gene is TRBJ2-1, the V gene TRBV12-5, with D maybe TRBD1 (5 bases). The germline V gene has CDR1 LGHNT and CDR2 FRNRAP. The CDR3 contains 16 residues. V dropped 3 bases and J dropped 4 bases, with 16 bases sitting between them. As DNA, the CDR3 is TGTGCTAGTGGTTTCGAGGTACAGGCCCTATACAATGAGCAGTTCTTC. This translates into CASGFEVQALYNEQFF.

The genes are TRBV12-3 or TRBV12-4 and TRBJ2-7; D possibly corresponds to TRBD2 (6 bases). The CDR3 extends over 13 amino acids. Trimming left V 6 bases short and J 6 bases short, with 15 bases between. CDR3 amino acids: CASSYGTGVEQYF. The CDR3 DNA reads as TGTGCCAGCAGCTATGGGACTGGGGTCGAGCAGTACTTC.

This clone appeared once. V and J are TRBV4-3 and TRBJ2-1; 12 bases are shared with TRBD2. Per germline, CDR1 LGHNA and CDR2 YSLEER. V shed 0 bases, J shed 6 bases, and the junction held 9 bases outside the gene matches. The CDR3 spans 18 residues. The DNA of the CDR3 is TGCGCCAGCAGCCAAGATAAGGGACTAGCGGGCCGGGGCAATGAGCAGTTCTTC. Protein: CASSQDKGLAGRGNEQFF.